The 10 T cell receptor beta chains listed next were all sequenced from one sample in a study of cytomegalovirus exposure and HLA in healthy donors. 13 Jbeta primers and 60 Vbeta primers were used for the PCR. Repertoires were generated with immunoSEQ multiplex PCR, while TCRdb's copy carries only in-frame clones and drops some. The sample shows 60,000 to 80,000 clones, 62% of them seen only once. Input material: PBMCs. All receptors come from a man under 40 in good health and CMV-seronegative.

The rearrangement links TRBV6-6 to TRBJ2-7; 9 bases agree with TRBD2. CDR3 length: 14 residues. CDR1 and CDR2 from the germline V gene are MNHNY and SVGAGI (reference sequence). J lost 2 bases, V lost 2 bases, and 1 base had no gene match. The CDR3 coding sequence is TGTGCCAGCAGTTACAGCGGGGGGACCTACGAGCAGTACTTC. Encoded protein: CASSYSGGTYEQYF.

The chain has TRBV7-6 and TRBJ1-1; TRBD1 might be the D (5 bases). The CDR3 contains 16 residues. Trimming pared 1 base from V and 4 bases from J, leaving 16 bases between. Germline V CDR1 and CDR2: SGHVS, FNYEAQ. The CDR3: CASSLGRGGRGTEAFF. Written as DNA, the CDR3 is TGTGCCAGCAGCTTAGGAAGGGGAGGTAGGGGCACTGAAGCTTTCTTT.

The rearrangement links TRBV7-9 to TRBJ1-2, with D unclear. The ends were cut back, 1 base at V and 4 bases at J, with 10 bases in the middle. The CDR3 sequence is 14 residues long. The germline V gene encodes CDR1 SEHNR and CDR2 FQNEAQ (reference sequence). CDR3 sequence (DNA): TGTGCCAGCAGCTTAGATAGAGGGAGCTATGGCTACACCTTC. Amino acid sequence: CASSLDRGSYGYTF.

On this clone: The junction departs from the called germline gene at one end, perhaps through a read error. The chain couples TRBV9 to TRBJ2-7; unclear D gene. Germline-derived CDR1 and CDR2 are SGDLS and YYNGEE. The CDR3 is 14 residues long. The CDR3 is CANSVGQTFYEQYF. CDR3 nucleotides: TGTGCCAACAGCGTTGGGCAGACATTCTACGAGCAGTACTTC.

The chain recombines TRBV7-6 with TRBJ1-3, with D perhaps matching TRBD1 (6 bases). The V end was cut by 5 bases, the J end by 3 bases, with 11 bases between. Germline-derived CDR1 and CDR2 are SGHVS and FNYEAQ. This CDR3 spans 14 amino acids. This CDR3 reads CASSPTGGGNTIYF. The CDR3 DNA follows: TGTGCCAGCAGCCCGACAGGAGGTGGAAACACCATATATTTT.

The chain carries TRBV7-2 and TRBJ2-7, with 8 positions matching TRBD2. Per the germline V gene, CDR1 is SGHTA and CDR2 is FQGNSA. The CDR3 is 16 residues long. The ends lost 2 bases at V and 1 base at J; junction bases unmatched: 7. CDR3 coding DNA: TGTGCCAGCAGCTTAAAGGCGGGACTAGTATCCTACGAGCAGTACTTC. It is translated as CASSLKAGLVSYEQYF.

The chain is built from TRBV6-5 and TRBJ2-7; D may be TRBD1 (6 bases). Germline V CDR1 and CDR2: MNHEY, SVGAGI. The CDR3 loop spans 15 amino acids. V lost 8 bases and J 2 bases, leaving 19 bases between the germline ends. CDR3 bases: TGTGCCAGCGAACCCCTTCCCAGGGGAACCTACGAGCAGTACTTC. Its translation is CASEPLPRGTYEQYF.

This chain connects TRBV27 to TRBJ1-2; TRBD1 might be the D (6 bases). The CDR3 contains 14 residues. V lost 2 bases, J lost 8 bases, and 15 bases lay in between. Germline values: CDR1 MNHEY, CDR2 SMNVEV (reference sequence). CDR3 in DNA: TGTGCCAGCAGTTTACTCGCGGGGGCTCGGGGCTACACCTTC. Translated, it gives CASSLLAGARGYTF.

The chain has TRBV2 and TRBJ1-2, with D possibly matching TRBD1 (5 bases). The CDR3 consists of 15 residues. The germline CDR1 and CDR2 sequences are SNHLY and FYNNEI. V lost 3 bases, J lost 3 bases, and 14 bases lay in between. The CDR3 region is CASSDGQGTDYGYTF. CDR3 nucleotides: TGTGCCAGCAGTGACGGGCAGGGTACCGACTATGGCTACACCTTC.

The rearrangement joins TRBV2 to TRBJ2-2; 7 nucleotides line up with TRBD1. The length of the CDR3 is 19 residues. Looked up from germline, CDR1 is SNHLY and CDR2 is FYNNEI. V trimming: 6 bases; J trimming: 4 bases; junction bases outside the gene matches: 20. CDR3: CASSGLVKGAGDLTGELFF. CDR3 coding DNA: TGTGCCAGCAGCGGGCTAGTGAAGGGGGCAGGGGACCTCACCGGGGAGCTGTTTTTT.